This section outlines one T cell receptor beta chain sequence together with its context. Its target antigen remains unknown. Base qualities are not recorded, but no much larger clone differs from it by a single base. One collaborating source in Seattle enrolled patients while the patients were actively infected and followed the patients over time throughout the course of disease. The collaborating institutions used their own protocols to collect whole blood in K2EDTA tubes. For TCRbeta analysis, collaborators shipped samples in one of three forms: frozen whole blood, isolated PBMCs, or DNA extracted from either of those sample types. This sample stems from a study of blood T cell repertoires in COVID-19 (dated by TCRdb to between 2020 and 2021). About the study as a whole: The collaborator samples originated in the United States, Italy and Spain and spanned the acute and convalescent phases of COVID-19. The repertoires were released in a freely available public database meant as a resource for research on the immune response to SARS-CoV-2. The dataset comprised deeply sampled blood TCRbeta repertoires from subjects exposed to, actively infected with, or recovered from COVID-19. Sample metadata almost always included a de-identified subject ID, COVID-19 status, age in years and sex. Samples came from the ongoing ImmuneRACE study (first 160 participants) plus 1,254 subjects from 6 global collaborators. The material from the prospective study consisted of cDNA or gDNA derived from T cells, B-cell-depleted T cells, or PBMCs. Where HLA class I and class II types were available, the types were taken from metadata supplied by the sample provider, not from assay-based typing. The paper as a whole reports these results and caveats: How much clinical and demographic metadata was included differed by source and by participant, and the metadata was provided uncurated.

TCRbeta CDR3 regions were amplified from genomic DNA by means of the immunoSEQ Assay, a bias-controlled multiplex PCR. Regarding the original processing steps: The number of nucleated cells in each sample was estimated by amplification of reference gene primers within the assay. Sequence reads were collapsed and filtered to measure the absolute abundance of every unique TCRbeta CDR3 rearrangement. For each sample, productive Simpson clonality was calculated as the square root of Simpson's diversity index over productive rearrangements. TCRdb retrieved this table from immuneACCESS and kept in-frame rearrangements only. Not all clones are present; in checked studies, unresolved V genes account for under half, and no reason is known for the remainder. V, J and clone size are those of that table, while D and trimming were read from the DNA. The sample table lists about 170,000 clones, 80% to 90% of them with a count of one. The ten largest clones take up about 2.7% of the sample.

The CDR3 holds 13 amino acids from the cysteine to the phenylalanine. The read is trimmed to its CDR3 DNA, 39 bases read in frame from base 1. CDR1 and CDR2 are drawn from the germline V gene: MNHEY, SVGAGI. Here V drops 6 bases and J drops 5 bases, and the junction holds 5 bases not matched to any gene. The sequence came from a woman older than 75 with COVID-19, enrolled during active disease. The specimen was peripheral blood. Here the chain combines TRBV6-5 and TRBJ2-7, with TRBD1 matching 9 junction bases. The CDR3 region has the sequence CASRGQGRDEQYF. The base sequence is TGTGCCAGCAGGGGACAGGGTCGCGACGAGCAGTACTTC.